A single TCR beta chain is shown here with its context. This sample is part of a study of blood T cells in healthy people across ages. The V gene lost 5 bases and the J gene lost 5 bases, with 21 bases spanning the gap. CDR3 length: 16 residues. Germline loops: CDR1 SGHTA, CDR2 FQGNSA. A sample-barcoded 5' primer and a J-beta primer mix were used in a second PCR of about 7 to 12 cycles. Each CDR3 protein gets one entry after TCRdb re-called the 5' RACE reads with MiXCR. This table holds about 1.8 million distinct CDR3 sequences, 49% found once. Sequenced input: blood. The receptor was isolated from a woman in her thirties or forties in good health. The chain couples TRBV7-2 to TRBJ1-1; D is perhaps TRBD1 (5 bases). CDR3 nucleotide sequence: TGTGCCAGCAGCCCCCAGAAACAGGCCAGAGGGACTGAAGCTTTCTTT. Protein: CASSPQKQARGTEAFF.